This TCR beta chain originates from a study of blood T cell repertoires in COVID-19. The overall study: Acute-phase and convalescent COVID-19 samples originated in the United States, Italy and Spain. PBMCs, B-cell-depleted T cells, or T cells provided the cDNA or gDNA that made up the material.

Recovery among Cohort 3 donors was established by two negative PCRs, clearance, or symptom resolution. As handled by the study authors: Reference gene primer amplification yielded estimated nucleated cell counts. TCRdb's copy holds only in-frame clones and misses some; the assay was immunoSEQ multiplex PCR. The V and J calls and the clone size are those of that table, but D and trimming were determined from the DNA. The sample includes over 120,000 clones, about nine tenths of them seen just once. Trimming shortened V by 4 bases and J by 7 bases, and 8 bases separated the two germline ends. The CDR3 runs to 12 residues. From germline, CDR1 is GTSNPN and CDR2 SVGIG (reference sequence).

Sequencing was carried out using PBMCs or T cells enriched from blood (not recorded which). V gene TRBV30 combines with J gene TRBJ1-6, with D perhaps matching TRBD1 (5 bases). The sequence was collected from a man aged 45-60 years who had recovered from COVID-19. The CDR3 loop is CAWKGKNSPLHF. DNA for the CDR3: TGTGCCTGGAAGGGGAAAAATTCACCCCTCCACTTT.